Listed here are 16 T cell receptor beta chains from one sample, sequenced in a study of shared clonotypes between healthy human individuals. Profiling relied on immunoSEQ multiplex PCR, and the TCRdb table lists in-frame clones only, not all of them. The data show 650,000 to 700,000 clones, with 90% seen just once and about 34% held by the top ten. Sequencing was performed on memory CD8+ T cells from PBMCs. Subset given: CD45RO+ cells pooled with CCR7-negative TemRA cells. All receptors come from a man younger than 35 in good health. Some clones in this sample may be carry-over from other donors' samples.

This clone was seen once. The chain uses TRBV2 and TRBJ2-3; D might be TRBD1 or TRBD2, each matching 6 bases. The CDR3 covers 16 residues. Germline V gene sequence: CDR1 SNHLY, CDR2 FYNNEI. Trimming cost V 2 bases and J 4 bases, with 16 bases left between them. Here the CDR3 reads CASSERGAPSPDTQYF. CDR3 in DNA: TGTGCCAGCAGTGAAAGGGGGGCCCCATCCCCAGATACGCAGTATTTT.

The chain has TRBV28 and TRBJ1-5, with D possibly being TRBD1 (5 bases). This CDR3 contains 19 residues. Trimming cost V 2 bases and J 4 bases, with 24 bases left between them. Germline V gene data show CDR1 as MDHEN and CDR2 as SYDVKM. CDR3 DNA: TGTGCCAGCAGTTTAATCAGGGACGTGGACGGAAAAGGAAATCAGCCCCAGCATTTT. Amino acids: CASSLIRDVDGKGNQPQHF.

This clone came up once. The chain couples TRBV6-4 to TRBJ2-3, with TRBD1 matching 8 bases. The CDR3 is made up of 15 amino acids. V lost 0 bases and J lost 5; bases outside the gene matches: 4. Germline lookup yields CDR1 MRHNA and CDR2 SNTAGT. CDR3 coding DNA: TGTGCCAGCAGTGACTCGGACAGGGCGGGAGATACGCAGTATTTT. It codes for CASSDSDRAGDTQYF.

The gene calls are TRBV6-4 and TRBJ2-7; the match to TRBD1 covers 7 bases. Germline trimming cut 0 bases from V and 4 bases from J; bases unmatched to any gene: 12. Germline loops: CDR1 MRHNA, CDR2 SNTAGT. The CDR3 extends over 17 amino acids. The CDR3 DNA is TGTGCCAGCAGTGACTCGACGACAGGGCCCTACGGATACGAGCAGTACTTC. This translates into CASSDSTTGPYGYEQYF.

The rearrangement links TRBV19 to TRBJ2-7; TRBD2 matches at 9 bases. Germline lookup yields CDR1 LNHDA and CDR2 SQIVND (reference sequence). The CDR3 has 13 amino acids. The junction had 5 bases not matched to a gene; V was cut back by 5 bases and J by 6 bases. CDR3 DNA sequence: TGTGCCAGTAGTCTGGCGGGAGGGAGCGAGCAGTACTTC. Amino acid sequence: CASSLAGGSEQYF.

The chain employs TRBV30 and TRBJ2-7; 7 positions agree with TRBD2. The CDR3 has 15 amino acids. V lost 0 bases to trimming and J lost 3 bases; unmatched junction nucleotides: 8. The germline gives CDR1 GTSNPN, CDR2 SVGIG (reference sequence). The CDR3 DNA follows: TGTGCCTGGAGTGTAGTGCTAGCGGAGAACTACGAGCAGTACTTC. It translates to CAWSVVLAENYEQYF.

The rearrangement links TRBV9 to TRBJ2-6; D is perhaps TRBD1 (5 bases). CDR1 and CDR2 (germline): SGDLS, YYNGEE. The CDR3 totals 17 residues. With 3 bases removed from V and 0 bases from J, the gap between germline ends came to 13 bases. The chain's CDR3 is CASSAQDRPSGANVLTF. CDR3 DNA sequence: TGTGCCAGCAGCGCTCAAGACAGACCCTCTGGGGCCAACGTCCTGACTTTC.

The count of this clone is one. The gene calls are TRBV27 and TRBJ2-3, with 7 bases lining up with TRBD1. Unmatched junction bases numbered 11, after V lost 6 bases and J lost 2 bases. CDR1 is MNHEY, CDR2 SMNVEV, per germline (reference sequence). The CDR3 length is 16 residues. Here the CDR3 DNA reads TGTGCCAGCAGACCCTTGCCGGGACAGTACACAGATACGCAGTATTTT. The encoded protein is CASRPLPGQYTDTQYF.

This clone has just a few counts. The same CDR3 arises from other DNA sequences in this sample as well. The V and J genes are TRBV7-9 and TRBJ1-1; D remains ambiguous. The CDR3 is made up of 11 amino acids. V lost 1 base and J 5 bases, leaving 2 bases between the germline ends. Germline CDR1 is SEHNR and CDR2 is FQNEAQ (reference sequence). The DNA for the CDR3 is TGTGCCAGCAGCTTAGGTACTGAAGCTTTCTTT. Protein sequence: CASSLGTEAFF.

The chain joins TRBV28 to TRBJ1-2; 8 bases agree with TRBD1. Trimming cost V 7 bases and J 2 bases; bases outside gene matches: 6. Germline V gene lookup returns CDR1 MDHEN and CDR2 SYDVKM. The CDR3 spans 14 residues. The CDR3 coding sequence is TGTGCCAGCACCCTCACAGGGGGAAACTATGGCTACACCTTC. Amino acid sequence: CASTLTGGNYGYTF.

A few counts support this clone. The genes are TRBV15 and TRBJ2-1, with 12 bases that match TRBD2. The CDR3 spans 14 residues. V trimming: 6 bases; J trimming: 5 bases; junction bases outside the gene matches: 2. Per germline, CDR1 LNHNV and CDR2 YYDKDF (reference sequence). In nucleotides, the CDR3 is TGTGCCACCAGATGGACTAGCGGGGACAATGAGCAGTTCTTC. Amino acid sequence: CATRWTSGDNEQFF.

In nucleotides, the CDR3 is TGCGCCAGCAGCTTGGCGGCACGGACTACAGCGGTGCCGGAAGCTTTCTTT. It specifies CASSLAARTTAVPEAFF. The chain carries TRBV5-1 and TRBJ1-1, with unresolved D. V shed 0 bases and J shed 8 bases, with 23 bases lying between them. Germline V lookup: CDR1 SGHRS, CDR2 YFSETQ. This CDR3 comprises 17 residues.

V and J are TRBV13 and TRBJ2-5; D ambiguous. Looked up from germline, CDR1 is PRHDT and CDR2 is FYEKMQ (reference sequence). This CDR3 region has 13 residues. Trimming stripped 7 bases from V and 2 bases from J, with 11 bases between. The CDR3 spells CASKEASQETQYF. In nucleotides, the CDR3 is TGTGCCAGCAAGGAAGCGTCTCAAGAGACCCAGTACTTC.

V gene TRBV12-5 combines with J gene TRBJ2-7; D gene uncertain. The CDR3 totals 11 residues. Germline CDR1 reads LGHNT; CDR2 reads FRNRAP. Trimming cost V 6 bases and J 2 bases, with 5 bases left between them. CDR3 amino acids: CASGDTYEQYF. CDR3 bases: TGTGCTAGTGGCGACACCTACGAGCAGTACTTC.

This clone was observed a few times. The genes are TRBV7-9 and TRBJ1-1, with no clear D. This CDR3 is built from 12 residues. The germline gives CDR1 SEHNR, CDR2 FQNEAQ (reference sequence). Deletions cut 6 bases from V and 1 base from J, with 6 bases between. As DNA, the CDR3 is TGTGCCAGCAGTTGGGGGAACACTGAAGCTTTCTTT. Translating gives CASSWGNTEAFF.

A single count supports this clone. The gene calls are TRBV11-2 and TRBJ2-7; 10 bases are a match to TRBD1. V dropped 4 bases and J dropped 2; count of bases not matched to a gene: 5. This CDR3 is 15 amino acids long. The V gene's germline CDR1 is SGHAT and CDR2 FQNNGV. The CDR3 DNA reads TGTGCCAGCAGCTCCCGAGGGACAGGGGCCTACGAGCAGTACTTC. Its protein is CASSSRGTGAYEQYF.